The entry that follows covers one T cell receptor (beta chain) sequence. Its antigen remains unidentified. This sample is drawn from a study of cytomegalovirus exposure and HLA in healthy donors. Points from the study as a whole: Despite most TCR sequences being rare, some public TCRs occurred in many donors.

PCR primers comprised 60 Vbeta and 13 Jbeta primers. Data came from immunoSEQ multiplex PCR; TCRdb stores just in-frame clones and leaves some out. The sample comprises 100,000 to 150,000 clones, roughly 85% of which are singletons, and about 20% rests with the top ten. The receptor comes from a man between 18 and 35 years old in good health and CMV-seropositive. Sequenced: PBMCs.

As DNA, the CDR3 is TGCAGCGTTCGAGAGGAAGGCTACACCTTC. Translation: CSVREEGYTF. The chain couples TRBV29-1 to TRBJ1-2; D remains ambiguous. This CDR3 comprises 10 residues. Germline-derived CDR1 and CDR2 are SQVTM and ANQGSEA. V gave up 5 bases and J gave up 8 bases, with 9 bases separating them.